The rows below give T cell receptor beta chains drawn from one sample of a study of Graves' ophthalmopathy and Graves' hyperthyroidism. One entry per CDR3 protein, called by TCRdb with MiXCR from the multiplex PCR reads. This sample has 740,000 or so distinct CDR3 sequences, with approximately 40% found just once. Sequenced input: peripheral blood. The receptors were sampled from an adult man with Graves' ophthalmopathy. The CDR3 runs from the conserved cysteine through the conserved F or W. Fields, in order: D gene, J gene, clone size, V gene, CDR3 protein, CDR3 DNA. D genes are given only for firm matches. Some rows have no size entry. The others give once, few or many, or a class for an expanded clone.

d_gene: NA
j_gene: TRBJ1-6
abundance: few
v_gene: TRBV9
CDR3aa: CASSRAGVNSPLHF
CDR3nt: TGTGCCAGCAGCCGGGCAGGGGTAAATTCACCCCTCCACTTT

d_gene: TRBD2
j_gene: TRBJ2-7
abundance: once
v_gene: TRBV7-9
CDR3aa: CASSLPGGIDEQYF
CDR3nt: TGTGCCAGCAGCTTACCGGGGGGTATTGACGAGCAGTACTTC

d_gene: NA
j_gene: TRBJ2-7
abundance: few
v_gene: TRBV3-1
CDR3aa: CASSQARVYEQYF
CDR3nt: TGTGCCAGCAGCCAAGCGAGAGTCTACGAGCAGTACTTC

d_gene: NA
j_gene: TRBJ1-5
abundance: NA
v_gene: TRBV24-1
CDR3aa: CASSVERGQPQHF
CDR3nt: TGTGCCAGCAGTGTTGAGAGGGGTCAGCCCCAGCATTTT

d_gene: TRBD1
j_gene: TRBJ1-1
abundance: few
v_gene: TRBV19
CDR3aa: CASSTWTSGGTEAFF
CDR3nt: TGTGCCAGTAGTACGTGGACTTCAGGGGGCACTGAAGCTTTCTTT

d_gene: NA
j_gene: TRBJ2-7
abundance: NA
v_gene: TRBV20-1
CDR3aa: CSAREGATYEQYF
CDR3nt: TGCAGTGCTAGGGAAGGTGCAACCTACGAGCAGTACTTC

d_gene: TRBD2
j_gene: TRBJ2-7
abundance: NA
v_gene: TRBV5-4
CDR3aa: CASSFMMGERGPIYEQYF
CDR3nt: TGTGCCAGCAGCTTTATGATGGGGGAGCGGGGGCCAATCTACGAGCAGTACTTC

d_gene: NA
j_gene: TRBJ2-7
abundance: NA
v_gene: TRBV29-1
CDR3aa: CSVEVAGGSGSYEQYF
CDR3nt: TGCAGCGTTGAAGTAGCAGGGGGGTCGGGCTCCTACGAGCAGTACTTC

d_gene: NA
j_gene: TRBJ2-5
abundance: NA
v_gene: TRBV7-9
CDR3aa: CASSQERNRVAETQYF
CDR3nt: TGTGCCAGCAGCCAAGAACGGAACAGGGTCGCCGAGACCCAGTACTTC

d_gene: NA
j_gene: TRBJ1-4
abundance: many
v_gene: TRBV12-3/TRBV12-4
CDR3aa: CASSFPGRGGKLFF
CDR3nt: TGTGCCAGCAGTTTCCCAGGACGGGGAGGAAAACTGTTTTTT

d_gene: NA
j_gene: TRBJ1-2
abundance: many
v_gene: TRBV2
CDR3aa: CASNSDNFSYGYTF
CDR3nt: TGTGCCAGCAATTCGGACAACTTTTCCTATGGCTACACCTTC

d_gene: NA
j_gene: TRBJ1-2
abundance: NA
v_gene: TRBV12-3/TRBV12-4
CDR3aa: CASSQFSGGHGYGYTF
CDR3nt: TGTGCCAGCAGTCAATTTTCCGGGGGGCACGGCTATGGCTACACCTTC

d_gene: TRBD1
j_gene: TRBJ1-5
abundance: NA
v_gene: TRBV24-1
CDR3aa: CASSLFGDRGDQPQHF
CDR3nt: TGTGCCAGCAGTTTATTCGGGGACAGGGGGGATCAGCCCCAGCATTTT

d_gene: NA
j_gene: TRBJ2-7
abundance: few
v_gene: TRBV5-1
CDR3aa: CASSYGQPTWEGEQYF
CDR3nt: TGCGCCAGCAGTTACGGACAGCCCACGTGGGAGGGGGAGCAGTACTTC

d_gene: TRBD2
j_gene: TRBJ2-2
abundance: once
v_gene: TRBV2
CDR3aa: CASTPRGSGTGELFF
CDR3nt: TGTGCCAGCACCCCGCGGGGGTCGGGAACCGGGGAGCTGTTTTTT

d_gene: TRBD1
j_gene: TRBJ2-7
abundance: NA
v_gene: TRBV2
CDR3aa: CASSYSDRGGSYEQYF
CDR3nt: TGTGCCAGCAGTTACTCGGACAGGGGAGGCTCCTACGAGCAGTACTTC

d_gene: TRBD2
j_gene: TRBJ2-7
abundance: NA
v_gene: TRBV20-1
CDR3aa: CSARDQGGGFNYEQYF
CDR3nt: TGCAGTGCTAGAGATCAGGGCGGGGGGTTTAACTACGAGCAGTACTTC

d_gene: NA
j_gene: TRBJ2-2
abundance: NA
v_gene: TRBV7-9
CDR3aa: CASSRRIGELFF
CDR3nt: TGCGCCAGCAGCCGGAGAATCGGGGAGCTGTTTTTT

d_gene: TRBD2
j_gene: TRBJ2-7
abundance: many
v_gene: TRBV11-3
CDR3aa: CASSVGTSREQYF
CDR3nt: TGTGCCAGCAGCGTCGGGACTAGTCGCGAGCAGTACTTC

d_gene: NA
j_gene: TRBJ1-6
abundance: few
v_gene: TRBV20-1
CDR3aa: CSASQGIVYNSPLHF
CDR3nt: TGCAGTGCTAGTCAGGGGATAGTCTATAATTCACCCCTCCACTTT

d_gene: NA
j_gene: TRBJ1-5
abundance: few
v_gene: TRBV24-1
CDR3aa: CASKEVGNQPQHF
CDR3nt: TGTGCCAGCAAGGAGGTGGGGAATCAGCCCCAGCATTTT

d_gene: NA
j_gene: TRBJ1-6
abundance: NA
v_gene: TRBV20-1
CDR3aa: CSVATGGGNSPLHF
CDR3nt: TGCAGTGTTGCGACGGGGGGGGGTAATTCACCCCTCCACTTT

d_gene: NA
j_gene: TRBJ2-7
abundance: NA
v_gene: TRBV20-1
CDR3aa: CCAGAQIRFPYEQYF
CDR3nt: TGCTGTGCTGGCGCGCAGATCAGGTTCCCCTACGAGCAGTACTTC

d_gene: TRBD2
j_gene: TRBJ2-7
abundance: many
v_gene: TRBV7-9
CDR3aa: CASSLLAGESEQYF
CDR3nt: TGTGCCAGCAGCTTACTAGCGGGAGAGTCCGAGCAGTACTTC

d_gene: NA
j_gene: TRBJ2-7
abundance: NA
v_gene: TRBV9
CDR3aa: CASSPSHGGSNEQYF
CDR3nt: TGTGCCAGCAGCCCGTCGCATGGGGGAAGCAACGAGCAGTACTTC